These T cell receptor beta chains were read from a single sample in a study of cytomegalovirus exposure and HLA in healthy donors. Sequencing was performed with immunoSEQ multiplex PCR; in TCRdb, only in-frame clones are kept and a portion is missing. The sample records 50,000 to 60,000 clones, more than 75% being singletons. The sample consisted of PBMCs. These receptors were taken from a female donor in good health and CMV-seronegative. Each CDR3 is given with its conserved first and last residue.

V	J	length	CDR3
TRBV2	TRBJ2-7	12	CASLDRAYEQYF
TRBV9	TRBJ1-2	11	CASSGRYGYTF
TRBV27	TRBJ1-2	13	CAAAGTGFYGYTF
TRBV7-9	TRBJ2-3	14	CASSPGLAGDTQYF
TRBV5-1	TRBJ2-3	13	CASSLGLAGTQYF
TRBV11-2	TRBJ2-7	15	CASSSGTGNSYEQYF
TRBV7-8	TRBJ1-1	12	CASSLDGGRAFF
TRBV19	TRBJ1-2	13	CASSSGSFYGYTF
TRBV6-1	TRBJ2-1	13	CASSREGYNEQFF
TRBV27	TRBJ1-2	14	CASSSLQGAGVYTF
TRBV7-9	TRBJ2-7	13	CASSRPGTYEQYF
TRBV5-8	TRBJ1-1	14	CASSLFRGFTEAFF
TRBV7-2	TRBJ1-1	16	CASSSLPGQAGTEAFF
TRBV5-1	TRBJ1-3	18	CASSLQGATTGSGNTIYF
TRBV6-1	TRBJ2-1	14	CASGQASSYNEQFF
TRBV5-1	TRBJ1-2	14	CASSLEQGNYGYTF
TRBV14	TRBJ1-1	13	CASSQDGPFGAFF
TRBV7-2	TRBJ1-3	12	CASSFLAGSIYF
TRBV11-1	TRBJ2-5	15	CASSLGRAVAETQYF
TRBV27	TRBJ1-4	16	CASSPAQGATNEKLFF
TRBV6-5	TRBJ2-6	14	CASRKTGRANVLTF
TRBV6-5	TRBJ2-3	15	CASSQRQGVTDTQYF
TRBV5-1	TRBJ2-5	14	CASSSYGGGETQYF
TRBV9	TRBJ1-6	14	CASSVGQGGSPLHF
TRBV4-1	TRBJ1-1	16	CASSQFYGGADTEAFF
TRBV6-5	TRBJ2-7	14	CASSYGTGAYEQYF
TRBV15	TRBJ2-1	16	CATSPRVSGGHNEQFF
TRBV19	TRBJ2-1	12	CASSFNYNEQFF